This T cell receptor (beta chain) was sequenced for a study of T cells in Graves' hyperthyroidism and ophthalmopathy. The CDR3 is made up of 16 amino acids. Germline V CDR1 and CDR2: SGHRS, YFSETQ. The ends were cut back, 0 bases at V and 6 bases at J, with 15 bases in the middle. RNA transcripts served as the template for amplifying TCR beta CDR3 regions. TCR CDR3 regions were first amplified by RT-PCR with HTBI primers. TCRdb re-analysed the multiplex PCR reads in MiXCR, keeping a single row per CDR3 protein. The sample carries approximately 400,000 distinct CDR3 sequences, around 13% recorded once. No progression to ophthalmopathy during 18 months of follow-up defined stable disease. This clonotype showed up just a few times.

The clonotype comes from a woman aged 60-75 years with Graves' hyperthyroidism. Source material: blood. The chain links TRBV5-1 to TRBJ1-4; D is possibly TRBD1 (6 bases). The DNA for the CDR3 is TGCGCCAGCAGCTTGGTGGGGGCCAGGGGTGATGAAAAACTGTTTTTT. Translated, it gives CASSLVGARGDEKLFF.